Each of the 32 T cell receptor beta chains below was sequenced from the same sample in a study of metastatic and nonmetastatic thyroid tumors. TCRdb reanalyzed the PCR reads with MiXCR. The data hold 40,000 or so clones, with around a fifth observed a single time. Every patient was untreated before thyroid surgery. Sequencing used blood. These receptor sequences come from a female donor with papillary thyroid cancer or a benign thyroid nodule (not recorded which). Some clones in this sample may be carry-over from other donors' samples.

This clone was seen ten or more times. The rearrangement links TRBV5-1 to TRBJ1-1; D remains ambiguous. Germline CDR1 reads SGHRS; CDR2 reads YFSETQ. Between the trimmed V and J ends, which lost 2 bases and 1 base, there was a span of 9 bases. This CDR3 contains 14 residues. CDR3 amino acids: CASSFIPRNTEAFF. CDR3 sequence (DNA): TGCGCCAGCAGCTTTATTCCGAGGAACACTGAAGCTTTCTTT.

The sample holds many counts of this clone. The chain recombines TRBV7-9 with TRBJ2-7; D is perhaps TRBD2 (6 bases). V lost 3 bases and J lost 1, with 10 bases in between. Germline V gene sequence: CDR1 SEHNR, CDR2 FQNEAQ (reference sequence). CDR3 size: 14 residues. The DNA for the CDR3 is TGTGCCAGCAGCTTGAGCGGGCTTTCCTACGAGCAGTACTTC. Its protein is CASSLSGLSYEQYF. Full variable domain (remainder filled in from reference TRBV7-9 and TRBJ2-7): DTGVSQNPRHKITKRGQNVTFRCDPISEHNRLYWYRQTLGQGPEFLTYFQNEAQLEKSRLLSDRFSAERPKGSFSTLEIQRTEQGDSAMYLCASSLSGLSYEQYFGPGTRLTVT.

This clone was seen repeatedly, ten times or more. A much bigger clone sits one base away, suggesting this may be a read error. The chain has TRBV28 and TRBJ2-5; D gene unclear. V lost 3 bases to trimming and J lost 5 bases, with 13 bases between them. Per the germline V gene, CDR1 is MDHEN and CDR2 is SYDVKM. This CDR3 region has 14 residues. The chain's CDR3 is CASSFNEYRETQYF. In DNA, the CDR3 is TGTGCCAGCAGTTTTAACGAGTACCGGGAGACCCAGTACTTC.

The table lists this clone with many counts. The chain carries TRBV4-1 and TRBJ1-1, with 7 bases identical to TRBD1. Trimming cost V 3 bases and J 7 bases; bases outside gene matches: 14. Germline V gene sequence: CDR1 MGHRA, CDR2 YSYEKL. The CDR3 totals 16 residues. The CDR3 DNA reads TGCGCCAGCAGCCAGACCCGAGGGGGACCAGGGGGTGAAGCTTTCTTT. It encodes CASSQTRGGPGGEAFF.

This clone was counted ten times or more. The chain links TRBV5-1 to TRBJ2-7; 10 positions agree with TRBD2. This CDR3 is 17 amino acids long. V gave up 2 bases and J gave up 0 bases; unmatched junction bases: 8. Germline assignment: CDR1 SGHRS and CDR2 YFSETQ. DNA of the CDR3: TGCGCCAGCAGCTTATTTTCTAGCGGGAGCCCCTCCTACGAGCAGTACTTC. Its translation: CASSLFSSGSPSYEQYF.

V and J are TRBV6-2 or TRBV6-3 and TRBJ2-3; TRBD2 matches 14 bases. Looked up from germline, CDR1 is MNHEY and CDR2 is SVGEGT. CDR3 length equals 20 residues. V shed 4 bases, J shed 4 bases, and the junction held 16 bases outside the gene matches. Here the CDR3 DNA reads TGTGCCAGCAGTTCCAGTTGTGGGACTAGCGGGAGTAGTGGATCAGATACGCAGTATTTT. Translation: CASSSSCGTSGSSGSDTQYF.

For this clone: A read error is possible here, since a much larger clone lies one base away. The rearrangement joins TRBV2 to TRBJ2-1; D is perhaps TRBD2 (5 bases). Germline assignment: CDR1 SNHLY and CDR2 FYNNEI. Trimming took off 7 bases at V and 10 bases at J, with 11 bases between the two ends. The CDR3 contains 11 residues. CDR3 coding DNA: TGTGCCAGCATTGGGCCGGGGGAGCAGTTCTTC. This codes for CASIGPGEQFF.

This clone was counted many times. This chain links TRBV27 with TRBJ2-3; D tentatively reads TRBD1 or TRBD2 (5 bases each). The CDR3 spans 13 residues. Germline CDR1 MNHEY, CDR2 SMNVEV (reference sequence). Trimming took off 8 bases at V and 6 bases at J, with 15 bases between the two ends. CDR3 DNA: TGTGCCAGCCGTGAGGGGTACGGGGATACGCAGTATTTT. Protein: CASREGYGDTQYF.

This clone was found a few times. A much larger clone is a single base away; this may be a read error. The V gene is TRBV5-4, the J gene TRBJ2-7; TRBD1 agrees at 9 bases. V shed 4 bases, J shed 5 bases, and the junction held 7 bases outside the gene matches. The CDR3 sequence is 14 residues long. Germline loops: CDR1 SGHNT, CDR2 YYREEE (reference sequence). The CDR3, as DNA: TGTGCCAGCAGCGTACCGGGACAGGGCCACGAGCAGTACTTC. Protein product: CASSVPGQGHEQYF.

In its sample, this clone was seen many times. The chain recombines TRBV19 with TRBJ2-3, with D uncertain. CDR3 length: 15 amino acids. V gave up 5 bases and J gave up 2 bases, with 14 bases separating them. CDR1 is LNHDA and CDR2 is SQIVND in the germline V gene (reference sequence). The CDR3 loop reads CASSPDRGFTDTQYF. The CDR3 region has the DNA TGTGCCAGTAGTCCCGACCGCGGATTCACAGATACGCAGTATTTT.

The sample holds many counts of this clone. The chain links TRBV7-9 to TRBJ1-4; D unresolved. V shed 5 bases and J shed 7 bases, with 11 bases lying between them. Germline V CDR1 and CDR2: SEHNR, FQNEAQ (reference sequence). The CDR3 has 13 amino acids. DNA for the CDR3: TGTGCCAGCAGCCAGCGTTCGGGTGAAAAACTGTTTTTT. This sequence encodes CASSQRSGEKLFF.

In its sample, this clone was seen many times. The chain uses TRBV20-1 and TRBJ1-2; 7 nucleotides agree with TRBD1. V shed 3 bases and J 6 bases; nucleotides not matched to a gene: 10. The CDR3 has 14 amino acids. CDR1 and CDR2 from the germline V gene are DFQATT and SNEGSKA (reference sequence). The CDR3 region is CSASYTTGADGYTF. The DNA for the CDR3 is TGCAGTGCTAGCTACACTACAGGGGCCGATGGCTACACCTTC.

This clone has ten or more counts. This chain links TRBV27 with TRBJ2-7; no clear D gene. Trimming pared 4 bases from V and 0 bases from J, leaving 22 bases between. Per the germline V gene, CDR1 is MNHEY and CDR2 is SMNVEV (reference sequence). CDR3 length equals 18 residues. CDR3 nucleotides: TGTGCCAGCAGTTACCCCCTAATGGTCAGAGCGCACTCCTACGAGCAGTACTTC. It encodes CASSYPLMVRAHSYEQYF.

This clone showed up many times. The genes are TRBV5-1 and TRBJ2-3, with D maybe TRBD1 (5 bases). Germline-derived CDR1 and CDR2 are SGHRS and YFSETQ. V lost 5 bases, J lost 2 bases, and 9 bases lay in between. CDR3 length: 13 residues. The DNA of the CDR3 is TGCGCCAGCAGTCAGGGTTCCACAGATACGCAGTATTTT. It is translated as CASSQGSTDTQYF. Drawing the rest from reference TRBV5-1 and TRBJ2-3, the complete variable domain is KAGVTQTPRYLIKTRGQQVTLSCSPISGHRSVSWYQQTPGQGLQFLFEYFSETQRNKGNFPGRFSGRQFSNSRSEMNVSTLELGDSALYLCASSQGSTDTQYFGPGTRLTVL.

The sample holds many counts of this clone. This could be a read error, since a much larger clone is one nucleotide away. The V gene is TRBV6-4, the J gene TRBJ2-3; 7 nucleotides line up with TRBD2. J gave up 1 base and V 4 bases, and 2 bases lay outside the gene matches. The CDR3 is 14 amino acids. Germline CDR1 reads MRHNA; CDR2 reads SNTAGT. The CDR3 here is CASSASGGTDTQYF. CDR3 nucleotide sequence: TGTGCCAGCAGTGCCAGCGGGGGCACAGATACGCAGTATTTT.

This chain connects TRBV4-3 to TRBJ2-5; D is tentatively TRBD1 or TRBD2 (6 bases each). Germline assignment: CDR1 LGHNA and CDR2 YSLEER. The CDR3 contains 14 residues. V was cut by 0 bases and J by 5 bases, with 10 bases left in between. This CDR3 is CASSQEGGRETQYF. The CDR3 DNA follows: TGCGCCAGCAGCCAAGAGGGGGGCCGGGAGACCCAGTACTTC.

The V and J genes are TRBV6-5 and TRBJ2-5; D uncertain. This CDR3 is 15 amino acids long. Germline lookup yields CDR1 MNHEY and CDR2 SVGAGI. Trimming took 4 bases from V and 4 from J, leaving 16 bases between them. In DNA form, the CDR3 reads TGTGCCAGCAGTTCCAATCCCGCCGGGTCAGAGACCCAGTACTTC. Its translation: CASSSNPAGSETQYF.

This clone was counted at least ten times. The chain employs TRBV10-2 and TRBJ2-2, with D hard to call. CDR1 and CDR2 from the germline V gene are WSHSY and SAAADI. The V end was cut by 8 bases, the J end by 7 bases, with 14 bases between. There are 13 residues in the CDR3. The CDR3 nucleotides are TGCGCCAGCGTCCAGGCTAAAGGCGGGGAGCTGTTTTTT. It encodes CASVQAKGGELFF.

This clone was seen at least ten times. The V call is TRBV3-1, the J call TRBJ2-5; tentatively, D is TRBD2 (6 bases). This CDR3 region has 15 residues. Germline CDR1 is LGHDT and CDR2 is YNNKEL (reference sequence). The ends were cut back, 5 bases at V and 5 bases at J, with 18 bases in the middle. The CDR3 loop is CASSEMWVRGETQYF. CDR3 DNA sequence: TGTGCCAGCAGCGAAATGTGGGTTCGGGGGGAGACCCAGTACTTC.

V gene TRBV28 combines with J gene TRBJ2-1; 12 bases fit TRBD1. J was trimmed by 10 bases and V by 5 bases; bases with no gene match: 12. The CDR3 runs to 16 residues. The germline CDR1 and CDR2 sequences are MDHEN and SYDVKM. The CDR3 DNA reads as TGTGCCAGCAGTGAACCAGGGACAGGGGGCGCAGGAGAGCAGTTCTTC. It codes for CASSEPGTGGAGEQFF.

About this clone itself: A read error is possible here, since a much larger clone lies one base away. CDR3 bases: TGCAGCGTTGAGTTATTAGGGAAACTGTTTTTT. This encodes CSVELLGKLFF. V and J are TRBV29-1 and TRBJ1-4, with no clear D. V lost 3 bases and J 11 bases, leaving 10 bases between the germline ends. The germline gives CDR1 SQVTM, CDR2 ANQGSEA. The CDR3 has 11 residues.

This clone came up many times. This chain joins TRBV4-1 and TRBJ2-5, with 11 bases that match TRBD2. Per germline, CDR1 MGHRA and CDR2 YSYEKL. CDR3 length equals 17 residues. With V trimmed by 4 bases and J by 6 bases, 13 bases remained unmatched. CDR3 region: CASSRTLSGRGPKTQYF. The CDR3 DNA reads as TGCGCCAGCAGCCGGACCCTTAGCGGGAGGGGCCCCAAGACCCAGTACTTC.

This clone was picked up a small number of times. A read error is possible here, since a much larger clone lies one base away. The chain carries TRBV7-9 and TRBJ2-5; no clear D gene. The CDR3 has 14 amino acids. Trimming stripped 7 bases from V and 2 bases from J, with 14 bases between. Looked up from germline, CDR1 is SEHNR and CDR2 is FQNEAQ (reference sequence). The CDR3 reads CASIPIVSQETQYF. CDR3 DNA: TGTGCCAGCATACCAATCGTCTCTCAAGAGACCCAGTACTTC.

This clone has a handful of counts. A much larger clone differs by one base, so this may be a read error. The chain carries TRBV29-1 and TRBJ2-7; D is unresolved. Trimming pared 6 bases from V and 4 bases from J, leaving 22 bases between. Germline CDR1 and CDR2: SQVTM and ANQGSEA. This CDR3 has 15 amino acids. CDR3 in amino acids: CSVPRVGPPSYEQYF. The CDR3 coding sequence is TGCAGCGTCCCCCGGGTGGGCCCACCGTCGTACGAGCAGTACTTC.

For this clone: One junction end disagrees with the germline gene, perhaps due to a read error. The V gene is TRBV20-1, the J gene TRBJ1-5, with 9 bases matching TRBD1. Germline CDR1 is DFQATT and CDR2 is SNEGSKA (reference sequence). This CDR3 region has 16 residues. The CDR3 is CSASLFGDRDIQPKHF. In nucleotides, the CDR3 is TGCAGTGCTAGCCTTTTTGGGGACAGGGATATTCAGCCCAAGCATTTT.

Ten or more counts support this clone. Other nucleotide sequences from this sample produce the same CDR3. The chain links TRBV4-2 to TRBJ2-2; 8 bases are a match to TRBD2. The germline CDR1 and CDR2 sequences are LGHNA and YNFKEQ. The CDR3 spans 16 residues. The ends lost 1 base at V and 6 bases at J; junction bases unmatched: 7. CDR3 nucleotide sequence: TGTGCCAGCAGCCAAGTTTATGCTAGCGGGTCCGGGGAGCTGTTTTTT. As protein: CASSQVYASGSGELFF.

The chain carries TRBV11-2 and TRBJ2-1, with D tentatively TRBD2 (5 bases). The CDR3 length is 15 residues. Germline V gives CDR1 SGHAT, CDR2 FQNNGV. V lost 4 bases to trimming and J lost 0 bases, with 10 bases between them. The CDR3 sequence is CASSSLRGSYNEQFF. Here the CDR3 DNA reads TGTGCCAGCAGCTCCCTACGGGGCTCCTACAATGAGCAGTTCTTC.

This clone was seen many times. The genes are TRBV5-1 and TRBJ2-5; no firm D call. V dropped 0 bases and J dropped 3 bases, with 0 bases sitting between them. Germline CDR1 reads SGHRS; CDR2 reads YFSETQ. The CDR3 is made up of 11 amino acids. CDR3 bases: TGCGCCAGCAGCTTGGAAGAGACCCAGTACTTC. Amino acid sequence: CASSLEETQYF. The full variable domain, rest sourced from reference TRBV5-1 and TRBJ2-5, is KAGVTQTPRYLIKTRGQQVTLSCSPISGHRSVSWYQQTPGQGLQFLFEYFSETQRNKGNFPGRFSGRQFSNSRSEMNVSTLELGDSALYLCASSLEETQYFGPGTRLLVL.

The chain carries TRBV6-1 and TRBJ1-2; D not resolved. V lost 2 bases, J lost 4 bases, and 8 bases lay in between. The CDR3 consists of 13 residues. The germline V gene has CDR1 MNHNS and CDR2 SASEGT. The CDR3 bases are TGTGCCAGCAGTGAAAGGAGCATCTATGGCTACACCTTC. Protein product: CASSERSIYGYTF.

This clone was counted ten times or more. The chain couples TRBV24-1 to TRBJ2-5; tentatively, D is TRBD2 (6 bases). The V and J ends lost 5 bases and 5 bases respectively, with 23 bases between them. This CDR3 spans 17 amino acids. CDR1 is KGHDR, CDR2 SFDVKD, per germline. The chain's CDR3 is CATSGQPKREDRETQYF. DNA of the CDR3: TGTGCCACCAGTGGGCAACCTAAGAGGGAGGACCGGGAGACCCAGTACTTC.

The sample holds a few counts of this clone. The rearrangement links TRBV6-4 to TRBJ2-3, with D unresolved. The CDR3 totals 15 residues. Trimming took 4 bases from V and 2 from J, leaving 13 bases between them. In germline, CDR1 is MRHNA, CDR2 SNTAGT. CDR3 sequence reads: CASSVSRVHTDTQYF. The CDR3 DNA sequence: TGTGCCAGCAGTGTCAGCCGGGTACACACAGATACGCAGTATTTT.

This clone was counted a few times. A much more abundant neighbour one base away suggests this may be a read error. This chain connects TRBV15 to TRBJ1-4, with D uncertain. Germline-derived CDR1 and CDR2 are LNHNV and YYDKDF (reference sequence). CDR3 length equals 15 residues. V lost 5 bases to trimming and J lost 3 bases, with 13 bases between them. The CDR3 nucleotides read TGTGCCACCAGCGAGGAAGGCAGACCTAATGAAAAACTGTTTTTT. Protein sequence: CATSEEGRPNEKLFF.